This note documents a single T cell receptor (beta chain) sequence. Its cognate antigen is unknown. This specimen belongs to a study of early T cells in non-severe SARS-CoV-2 infection. About the study: Sequencing targeted bulk RNA from unsorted whole blood, leaving chains unpaired. Study results and limitations: Anti-spike CD8 specificities were favored by VDJdb matching, whose results missed private and CD4 specificities.

The junction had 9 bases not matched to a gene; V was cut back by 1 base and J by 4 bases. CDR3 length: 16 amino acids. From germline, CDR1 is MGHRA and CDR2 YSYEKL. In the library, individual cDNA molecules carried attached unique molecular identifiers. TCRdb re-derived calls from the 5' RACE reads in MiXCR, one entry per CDR3 protein. The repertoire consists of 77,000 or so distinct CDR3 sequences, with more than 14% occurring once and the leading ten covering roughly 4.2%. The sample in question was whole blood, obtained at baseline. The receptor's source is an adult who was a healthcare worker with PCR-confirmed SARS-CoV-2 infection or an uninfected control (not recorded which). V and J are TRBV4-1 and TRBJ1-1; TRBD1 matches at 7 bases. Written as DNA, the CDR3 is TGCGCCAGCAGCCAAGTTCGACAGGGTGTCCGCACTGAAGCTTTCTTT. It specifies CASSQVRQGVRTEAFF.